The 3 T cell receptor beta chains in this list originate from one sample, sequenced in a study of blood T cell repertoires in COVID-19. This table comes from immunoSEQ multiplex PCR, and its TCRdb copy is limited to in-frame clones, with some not included. This repertoire shows tens of thousands of clones, around 83% found once; its top ten account for 15% to 20%. The sequenced material came from peripheral blood. These receptors were collected from a woman aged 55-69 years with acute or convalescent COVID-19.

The CDR3 loop is CASSQDLSNEQFF. The CDR3 DNA sequence: TGCGCCAGCAGCCAAGATCTCTCCAATGAGCAGTTCTTC. The chain employs TRBV4-3 and TRBJ2-1; D gene uncertain. The CDR3 is 13 residues long. V lost 0 bases and J lost 6, with 6 bases in between. Germline V gene data show CDR1 as LGHNA and CDR2 as YSLEER.

This chain links TRBV4-2 with TRBJ1-1; TRBD1 agrees at 7 bases. J was trimmed by 11 bases and V by 4 bases; bases with no gene match: 16. The CDR3 runs to 15 residues. CDR1 and CDR2 from the germline V gene are LGHNA and YNFKEQ. CDR3 coding DNA: TGTGCCAGCAGCCTTCAAGACAGGGCACTACTAGAGGCTTTCTTT. It yields the protein CASSLQDRALLEAFF.

The V and J genes are TRBV29-1 and TRBJ2-2, with 7 bases identical to TRBD2. The CDR3 runs 15 residues. Germline CDR1 is SQVTM and CDR2 is ANQGSEA. The CDR3 DNA sequence: TGCAGTGGGGGGGGTACAACCTCGAACACCGGGGAGCTGTTTTTT. This gives the protein CSGGGTTSNTGELFF.